A single sample gave rise to the 16 T cell receptor beta chains below, sequenced in a study of blood T cell repertoires in COVID-19. This table comes from immunoSEQ multiplex PCR, and its TCRdb copy is limited to in-frame clones, with some not included. The table records around 300,000 clones, roughly nine tenths of them present only once. The sequenced sample consisted of PBMCs or T cells enriched from blood (not recorded which). These receptor sequences come from a woman between 25 and 40 years old who had recovered from COVID-19.

The rearrangement uses TRBV7-2 and TRBJ2-7; D ambiguous. Germline V lookup: CDR1 SGHTA, CDR2 FQGNSA. V was pared by 3 bases and J by 0 bases, with 9 bases between. There are 14 residues in the CDR3. The CDR3 DNA is TGTGCCAGCAGCTTGGCAGGCCTCTCCTACGAGCAGTACTTC. Translating it yields CASSLAGLSYEQYF. The variable domain in full, completed from reference TRBV7-2 and TRBJ2-7, reads GAGVSQSPSNKVTEKGKDVELRCDPISGHTALYWYRQSLGQGLEFLIYFQGNSAPDKSGLPSDRFSAERTGGSVSTLTIQRTQQEDSAVYLCASSLAGLSYEQYFGPGTRLTVT.

CDR3 loop: CSGRTGPNTGELFF. The CDR3 DNA reads TGCAGCGGGAGGACAGGGCCGAACACCGGGGAGCTGTTTTTT. The chain combines TRBV29-1 with TRBJ2-2, with 8 bases identical to TRBD1. The CDR3 totals 14 residues. V lost 7 bases to trimming and J lost 0 bases; unmatched junction nucleotides: 4. Germline V gene lookup returns CDR1 SQVTM and CDR2 ANQGSEA.

The V gene is TRBV7-2, the J gene TRBJ2-7; D remains unclear. The V gene lost 0 bases and the J gene lost 2 bases, with 5 bases spanning the gap. This CDR3 is built from 13 residues. CDR1 is SGHTA, CDR2 FQGNSA, per germline. The CDR3 DNA is TGTGCCAGCAGCTTAGCGGCTCCCTACGAGCAGTACTTC. Translating gives CASSLAAPYEQYF.

As to this clone: This same CDR3 is encoded by further DNA sequences in the sample. V usage is TRBV18 and J usage is TRBJ1-2; TRBD1 matches 7 bases. The V segment lost 2 bases and the J segment 3 bases; nucleotides outside the gene matches: 0. This CDR3 comprises 13 residues. Germline CDR1 is KGHSH and CDR2 is LQKENI. CDR3 protein: CASSPGQDYGYTF. The CDR3 coding sequence is TGTGCCAGCTCACCAGGACAGGACTATGGCTACACCTTC.

The table lists this clone with a count of one. The rearrangement uses TRBV4-1 and TRBJ2-5; 8 positions agree with TRBD1. The CDR3 is made up of 16 amino acids. Germline CDR1 reads MGHRA; CDR2 reads YSYEKL. V lost 4 bases to trimming and J lost 5 bases; unmatched junction nucleotides: 12. The CDR3 loop is CASSPTGQVEPETQYF. The DNA of the CDR3 is TGCGCCAGCAGCCCCACGGGACAGGTTGAACCGGAGACCCAGTACTTC.

Regarding this clone: Other DNA sequences in this sample translate to the same CDR3. This chain joins TRBV3-1 (or the pseudogene TRBV3-2) and TRBJ1-3; 7 nucleotides match TRBD1. With 1 base clipped from V and 0 bases from J, the junction kept 0 bases outside the gene matches. Looked up from germline, CDR1 is LGHDT and CDR2 is YNNKEL (reference sequence). The CDR3 length is 15 residues. In DNA, the CDR3 is TGTGCCAGCAGCCAAGGACAGGGCTCTGGAAACACCATATATTTT. This encodes CASSQGQGSGNTIYF.

Notes on this clone: The identical CDR3 is also encoded by other nucleotide sequences in the sample. The V call is TRBV30, the J call TRBJ2-1; no clear D. CDR3 length: 11 amino acids. The V and J ends lost 3 bases and 4 bases respectively, with 4 bases between them. Germline V lookup: CDR1 GTSNPN, CDR2 SVGIG (reference sequence). CDR3 sequence reads: CAWSRYNEQFF. The CDR3 region has the DNA TGTGCCTGGAGCCGTTACAATGAGCAGTTCTTC.

The chain carries TRBV2 and TRBJ1-6; D is ambiguous. CDR3 length: 15 residues. Germline CDR1 is SNHLY and CDR2 is FYNNEI. The V end lost 1 base, the J end lost 7 bases, and 11 bases lay between the germline ends. The CDR3 spells CASSEDAGMNSPLHF. The CDR3 DNA reads TGTGCCAGCAGTGAAGATGCAGGCATGAATTCACCCCTCCACTTT.

This chain connects TRBV11-2 to TRBJ2-5; D is perhaps TRBD2 (6 bases). Trimming shortened V by 2 bases and J by 7 bases, and 29 bases separated the two germline ends. CDR1 and CDR2 (germline): SGHAT, FQNNGV. The CDR3 loop spans 19 amino acids. CDR3 sequence: CASSLLRVSSHYKGGTQYF. CDR3 DNA sequence: TGTGCCAGCAGCTTACTGAGGGTATCGTCTCACTATAAGGGAGGGACCCAGTACTTC.

The V and J genes are TRBV3-1 (or the pseudogene TRBV3-2) and TRBJ1-1; D unclear. This CDR3 is built from 13 residues. V was trimmed by 2 bases and J by 1 base, leaving 5 bases between them. The germline V gene encodes CDR1 LGHDT and CDR2 YNNKEL (reference sequence). This chain's CDR3 is CASSQSRNTEAFF. The CDR3 nucleotides read TGTGCCAGCAGCCAATCGAGGAACACTGAAGCTTTCTTT.

This chain links TRBV19 with TRBJ1-6; perhaps TRBD1 as D (5 bases). Per the germline V gene, CDR1 is LNHDA and CDR2 is SQIVND (reference sequence). The CDR3 is made up of 16 amino acids. Trimming took 4 bases from V and 3 from J, leaving 13 bases between them. CDR3 loop: CASSTSQGSYNSPLHF. Here the CDR3 DNA reads TGTGCCAGTAGTACGTCGCAGGGAAGCTATAATTCACCCCTCCACTTT.

The chain employs TRBV7-9 and TRBJ2-7, with TRBD1 identical over 8 bases. V gave up 3 bases and J gave up 0 bases; unmatched junction bases: 1. The CDR3 loop spans 14 amino acids. Germline V CDR1 and CDR2: SEHNR, FQNEAQ (reference sequence). The CDR3 region is CASSLTGASYEQYF. In DNA form, the CDR3 reads TGTGCCAGCAGCTTGACAGGGGCCTCCTACGAGCAGTACTTC.

This chain links TRBV5-4 with TRBJ1-2, with D tentatively TRBD1 (5 bases). The CDR3 sequence is 16 residues long. In germline, CDR1 is SGHNT, CDR2 YYREEE (reference sequence). Deletions cut 5 bases from V and 3 bases from J, with 20 bases between. The CDR3 DNA follows: TGTGCCAGCAGGAGTGTTGGATGGGCGGGGGACTATGGCTACACCTTC. Translating it yields CASRSVGWAGDYGYTF.

The chain employs TRBV7-6 and TRBJ2-1; D is undetermined. CDR3 length: 14 amino acids. The ends were cut back, 0 bases at V and 4 bases at J, with 7 bases in the middle. CDR1 and CDR2 (germline): SGHVS, FNYEAQ. CDR3 nucleotide sequence: TGTGCCAGCAGCTTAGCGAGTAGATACAATGAGCAGTTCTTC. Translating it yields CASSLASRYNEQFF.

J is TRBJ1-2 and V is TRBV7-2; 8 bases map to TRBD1. CDR3 size: 14 residues. V trimming: 5 bases; J trimming: 3 bases; junction bases outside the gene matches: 5. Germline V CDR1 and CDR2: SGHTA, FQGNSA. The CDR3 bases are TGTGCCAGCAGCATGATGACAGGGGACTATGGCTACACCTTC. Amino acid sequence: CASSMMTGDYGYTF.

The rearrangement uses TRBV5-1 and TRBJ1-6, with D tentatively TRBD1 (6 bases). The CDR3 runs 13 residues. V was pared by 5 bases and J by 8 bases, with 11 bases between. Germline loops: CDR1 SGHRS, CDR2 YFSETQ. The CDR3 bases are TGCGCCAGCAGTAGCGCAGGGGATTCACCCCTCCACTTT. As protein: CASSSAGDSPLHF.